This T cell receptor beta chain originates from a study of blood T cell repertoires in COVID-19 (dated by TCRdb to 2020 to 2022). Broadly, across the study: Collaborator samples came from the United States, Italy and Spain and covered acute and convalescent phases of COVID-19. The prospective study material was composed of cDNA or gDNA derived from T cells, B-cell-depleted T cells, or PBMCs. The repertoires were made available in a free public database intended to serve as a resource for research on the immune response to SARS-CoV-2. The dataset comprised deeply sampled blood TCRbeta repertoires from subjects exposed to, actively infected with, or recovered from COVID-19. The sample metadata nearly always contained a de-identified subject ID, COVID-19 status, age in years and sex. The samples were drawn from the first 160 participants of the ongoing ImmuneRACE study and from 1,254 subjects provided by 6 global collaborators. Where available, HLA class I and class II types were obtained from metadata supplied by the sample provider rather than from assay-based typing. The full study reports these points: The quantity of clinical and demographic metadata differed by source and by participant and was supplied without curation.

TCRbeta CDR3 regions were amplified from genomic DNA using the immunoSEQ Assay, a bias-controlled multiplex PCR. The study's processing was this. The number of nucleated cells in each sample was estimated by amplification of reference gene primers within the assay. Sequence reads were collapsed and filtered to measure the absolute abundance of every unique TCRbeta CDR3 rearrangement. For each sample, productive Simpson clonality was calculated as the square root of Simpson's diversity index over productive rearrangements. Held by TCRdb, this immuneACCESS table contains in-frame sequences only and omits some clones. Under half of the omission traces to an unresolved V gene where checked; the cause of the rest is unknown. That table furnishes V, J and clone size, whereas the DNA furnished D and trimming. In all, the sample holds about 84,000 clones, and 83% of those were seen once. The top ten clones comprise roughly 40% of the sample.

Collaborating institutions collected whole blood in K2EDTA tubes following their own protocols. For TCRbeta analysis, collaborator samples were shipped as frozen whole blood, as isolated PBMCs, or as DNA extracted from either sample type. The CDR3 covers 13 residues, taking in both the cysteine and the phenylalanine. Solely the CDR3 DNA is kept, with 39 bases framed from the first base. V has 0 bases trimmed and J has 11 bases trimmed; junction bases matching no gene number 5. As encoded in the germline V gene, CDR1 is SNHLY while CDR2 is FYNNEI. Details on this clone: It has no known antigen specificity. Per-nucleotide qualities are absent, and no much larger clonotype sits a single base away.

The sequenced sample consisted of peripheral blood. The TCR originated in a man older than 75 with active or convalescent COVID-19. The chain is encoded by TRBV2 joined to TRBJ1-1; TRBD1 agrees with 8 junctional bases. The nucleotides read TGTGCCAGCAGTGAAGCGCGACAGGGGAATGCTTTCTTT. It encodes CASSEARQGNAFF.